This is a list of T cell receptor beta chains from one sample in a study of blood T cell repertoires in COVID-19. TCRdb keeps only in-frame clones here, not all; method: immunoSEQ multiplex PCR. The sample carries approximately 60,000 clones, approximately 89% recorded once. The sequencing sample was made of peripheral blood. The receptors shown here come from a man between 60 and 75 years old with active or convalescent COVID-19. Both conserved end residues are part of each CDR3. The D gene is left open where the match is weak. The size of a clone is reported for some rows only, either as once, few or many, or as a class for expanded clones.

V	J	D	size	CDR3	DNA
TRBV9	TRBJ2-3	.	.	CASSPRLGQPDTQYF	TGTGCCAGCAGCCCCAGACTAGGACAACCAGATACGCAGTATTTT
TRBV9	TRBJ2-2	.	few	CASSLDSGELFF	TGTGCCAGCAGTCTTGACAGCGGGGAGCTGTTTTTT
TRBV5-4	TRBJ2-5	TRBD2	.	CASRRSPGTSLETQYF	TGTGCCAGCAGGCGAAGCCCCGGGACTAGTCTGGAGACCCAGTACTTC
TRBV6-2/TRBV6-3	TRBJ1-5	.	few	CASSWGRNQPQHF	TGTGCCAGCAGTTGGGGCCGCAATCAGCCCCAGCATTTT
TRBV5-6	TRBJ1-1	.	.	CASSPGSRNTEAFF	TGTGCCAGCAGCCCAGGGTCAAGGAACACTGAAGCTTTCTTT
TRBV3-1/TRBV3-2	TRBJ2-5	TRBD1	.	CASSQGDRGKTQYF	TGTGCCAGCAGCCAAGGGGACAGGGGGAAGACCCAGTACTTC
TRBV5-8	TRBJ1-6	.	once	CASSFDRMRSPLHF	TGTGCCAGCAGCTTCGACAGGATGCGTTCACCCCTCCACTTT
TRBV28	TRBJ1-4	.	.	CASSLSLFTATNEKLFF	TGTGCCAGCAGTTTGTCGCTATTTACGGCAACTAATGAAAAACTGTTTTTT
TRBV6-4	TRBJ1-1	.	.	CASSLNGNTEAFF	TGTGCCAGCAGTCTTAACGGGAACACTGAAGCTTTCTTT
TRBV19	TRBJ1-2	.	.	CASSIEGPGYGYTF	TGTGCCAGTAGTATTGAGGGTCCTGGCTATGGCTACACCTTC
TRBV27	TRBJ1-1	.	few	CASSLREGTEAFF	TGTGCCAGCAGTTTGCGGGAGGGCACTGAAGCTTTCTTT
TRBV5-8	TRBJ2-7	.	.	CASSSRWQGYEQYF	TGTGCCAGCAGCTCGAGGTGGCAGGGGTACGAGCAGTACTTC
TRBV7-9	TRBJ1-2	.	.	CASSLDAQSYGYTF	TGTGCCAGCAGCTTAGACGCACAGTCCTATGGCTACACCTTC